This TCR beta chain derives from a study of control samples from healthy donors and cancer patients (dated by TCRdb to 2020 to 2021). With regard to this clone: This receptor's antigen is unknown. There are no base qualities to consult, and no much larger clone falls within one base.

Library prep was done by the immunoSEQ multiplex PCR assay. Entries here come from immuneACCESS through TCRdb and include only in-frame sequences with V and J called. Some clones fail to appear in such tables; in the studies checked, an unresolved V gene covers under half of the shortfall, and the cause of the remainder is unknown. The sample has about 130,000 clones on record, around nine tenths of them singletons. The ten largest clones represent roughly 3.4% of the sample. V drops 0 bases and J drops 7 bases, leaving 16 bases in between. Taken from cysteine to phenylalanine, the CDR3 has 16 residues. Solely the CDR3 DNA is kept, with 48 bases framed from the first base. Taken from the germline V gene, the CDR1 and CDR2 loops are MNHEY and SVGAGI.

The clonotype originates from a man between 45 and 60 years old in good health. The sample comprised blood. This receptor chain uses TRBV6-5 and TRBJ2-1; TRBD2 is possibly the D segment (6 matching bases). The CDR3 region: CASSYSIRGSWNEQFF. The nucleotides read TGTGCCAGCAGTTACTCGATCCGGGGGTCCTGGAATGAGCAGTTCTTC.